This record covers a single T cell receptor beta chain. The antigen it binds to is not known. Per-base qualities were not stored, and no clone one base away is much larger. Other nucleotide sequences in the sample specify the same CDR3. TCR CDR3 regions were amplified from genomic DNA by multiplex PCR using the deep immunoSEQ assay. Extracted genomic DNA from each cell subset was distributed evenly across all wells of several immunoSEQ 96-well plates, and each plate was treated as a replicate. For sorted subsets, about 0.2 ug genomic DNA, equal to about 30,000 T cell genomes, was loaded into each replicate PCR. The purified libraries were quantified using a Qubit 3.0 fluorometer, sized with a Bioanalyzer 2100, and then quantified again using the KAPA Library Quantification kit. A separate single-read 150-cycle Illumina NextSeq 550 flow cell was used to sequence each immunoSEQ 96-well plate. On the authors' methods: The immunoSEQ output contained only junctional sequences without quality scores, so filtering could not match that applied to full-length reads. Sequences were annotated with PyIR, a Python wrapper for IgBLAST v1.9, and V/J genes and CDR3 were assigned using IMGT germline references. Any read was removed if the V/J assignment was weak (E-value above 1e-6), the CDR3 was missing, or the read contained stop codons, out-of-frame junctions, or ambiguous translated residues. V3J clonotypes were defined by identical inferred V gene, J gene, and CDR3 amino acid sequence. The percentage overlap between two repertoires was calculated by dividing the number of shared unique clonotypes by the size of the smaller repertoire. Repertoire richness was assessed with RTK rarefaction, the Chao1 estimator, and Recon v2.1 estimates of unobserved clonotypes. OLGA was used to compute generation probabilities for all TCRbeta clonotypes that the gDNA method yielded from several donors. TCRdb stores this immuneACCESS table with in-frame sequences only. Part of the clones is absent; in the studies checked, under half of the shortfall reflects unresolved V genes, and no reason is known for the rest. That table supplies the V and J calls and clone size; D and trimming were determined from the DNA. In all, the sample holds over a million clones, and under 80% of those were seen once. Less than 1.5% of the sample is taken by the ten largest.

The data originate from a study of shared clonotypes between healthy human individuals (dated by TCRdb to 2019 to 2021). Regarding the research as a whole: The cohort comprised two women and three men aged 18 to 49 years. For each donor, three plates each were used for CD4 naive and CD4 memory, two plates were used for CD8 naive, and one plate was used for CD8 memory. Different laboratories and diverse techniques were used to prepare libraries and sequence TCR repertoires, to increase sequencing depth and limit assay-specific biases. Per donor, leukapheresis produced somewhere between about 0.9 and 9.5 billion PBMCs. To estimate repertoire size and how much clonotypes are shared between individuals, the study performed deep sequencing of blood TCR repertoires from a handful of healthy adults.

The full study reports these points: Sharing across several donors was observed for around 5% of naive CD4, less than 4% of naive CD8, 2% to 2.5% of memory CD4, and roughly 0.4% of memory CD8 clonotypes. Even with the large sequencing depth, rarefaction of the sorted-subset datasets indicated that sequencing was incomplete. Because the study included a small number of donors, the genetic and exposure-history diversity represented was limited. Based on pairwise subsampling, the degree of clonotype sharing among donors was expected to be affected by sequencing depth. Clonotypes shared by all four sorted-subset donors showed higher generation probabilities than non-shared clonotypes. Sampling was limited to blood, and TCR repertoires in tissue likely differ from TCR repertoires in blood. Larger estimated clonotype richness was generally found for naive subsets than for memory subsets.

Healthy HIV-negative adults with no recently reported acute infections or vaccinations were included as donors. Only Caucasian adults living in Nashville, Tennessee, USA were represented among the donors. CD4+ T cells were enriched through magnetic negative selection, after which naive cells were positively selected on CD45RA and the remaining negative fraction served as the memory subset. Blood was collected by leukapheresis, and PBMCs were isolated by Ficoll-Histopaque density gradient centrifugation and then cryopreserved in liquid nitrogen vapor phase. Purity and quantity of every magnetically sorted T cell population were checked by analytical flow cytometry. Each sorted fraction had its genomic DNA isolated and then quantified by UV absorbance on a Nanodrop 2000c. The sample comprised memory CD4+ T cells sorted from blood. In light of the paper, this sample's cell subset or site label describes: CD45RA-negative fraction. The receptor was derived from a man aged 18 to 29 in good health.

The CDR3 protein is CASRAGNSPLHF. The nucleotide sequence is given as TGTGCCAGCAGGGCAGGTAATTCACCCCTCCACTTT. The rearranged segments are TRBV28 and TRBJ1-6; the D gene cannot be named for sure. Counted from cysteine to phenylalanine, this CDR3 has 12 amino acids. Only the CDR3 region is kept as DNA, spanning 36 bases read in frame from base 1. The germline V gene supplies CDR1 MDHEN and CDR2 SYDVKM. Between the V and J ends, shortened by 6 bases and 6 bases respectively, the junction contains 6 bases.